This TCR beta chain was observed in a study of blood T cell repertoires in COVID-19. Whole-study context: Whether acute or convalescent, the COVID-19 samples came from the United States, Italy and Spain. Sources were T cells, B-cell-depleted T cells, or PBMCs; the material itself was cDNA or gDNA.

This clone appeared a single time. Source study methods: Estimated nucleated cell counts came from reference gene primer amplification. Produced via immunoSEQ multiplex PCR; TCRdb's table is partial and in-frame only. The V and J calls and clone size are taken from that table; D and trimming were inferred from the DNA. The table lists under 350,000 clones, 65% to 90% of them singletons. The germline gives CDR1 SNHLY, CDR2 FYNNEI. The CDR3 has 19 amino acids. After removal of 4 bases from V and 0 bases from J, the junction contained 15 bases not matched to a gene. The sequenced sample was peripheral blood. The sequence came from a human donor in a cohort sampled during active COVID-19. The chain has TRBV2 and TRBJ1-5; TRBD1 matches 7 bases. The chain's CDR3 is CASSGPGGSISISNQPQHF. DNA for the CDR3: TGTGCCAGCAGTGGGCCAGGGGGATCTATCTCAATTAGCAATCAGCCCCAGCATTTT.